These 23 T cell receptor beta chains were sequenced from one sample in a study of blood T cell repertoires in COVID-19. Libraries were prepared by immunoSEQ multiplex PCR; TCRdb keeps only in-frame clonotypes and omits some of them. Here the sample spans approximately 220,000 clones, roughly 80% being singletons. The sequenced material came from peripheral blood. These receptors originate from a woman between 65 and 79 years old with acute or convalescent COVID-19.

As DNA, the CDR3 is TGCAGCGTTGCTGACAGGGTCTCTGGAAACACCATATATTTT. This translates into CSVADRVSGNTIYF. The chain recombines TRBV29-1 with TRBJ1-3; 7 bases fit TRBD1. Looked up from germline, CDR1 is SQVTM and CDR2 is ANQGSEA. The CDR3 extends over 14 amino acids. After removal of 4 bases from V and 0 bases from J, the junction contained 3 bases not matched to a gene.

The J gene is TRBJ1-2, the V gene TRBV5-1; TRBD1 is a possible D gene (5 bases). Trimming pared 4 bases from V and 1 base from J, leaving 8 bases between. The CDR3 extends over 13 amino acids. Germline V gene data show CDR1 as SGHRS and CDR2 as YFSETQ. DNA of the CDR3: TGCGCCAGCAGCGACAGAGATAACTATGGCTACACCTTC. It is translated as CASSDRDNYGYTF.

The V and J genes are TRBV6-5 and TRBJ2-7, with D perhaps TRBD2 (5 bases). From germline, CDR1 is MNHEY and CDR2 SVGAGI. CDR3 length: 12 residues. V was pared by 2 bases and J by 7 bases, with 9 bases between. The CDR3 region has the DNA TGTGCCAGCAGTTACGAGGGTCAGGAGCAGTACTTC. This gives the protein CASSYEGQEQYF.

The V call is TRBV6-5, the J call TRBJ1-3; D not certain. This CDR3 is built from 16 residues. Per the germline V gene, CDR1 is MNHEY and CDR2 is SVGAGI. V was trimmed by 0 bases and J by 1 base, leaving 10 bases between them. In DNA form, the CDR3 reads TGTGCCAGCAGTTACTCGAATTCAGGATCTGGAAACACCATATATTTT. It is translated as CASSYSNSGSGNTIYF.

This chain uses TRBV29-1 with TRBJ1-1, with 8 bases fitting TRBD1. V shed 4 bases, J shed 6 bases, and the junction held 4 bases outside the gene matches. The CDR3 loop spans 12 amino acids. The germline V gene has CDR1 SQVTM and CDR2 ANQGSEA. This chain's CDR3 is CSVVQGVSEAFF. Written as DNA, the CDR3 is TGCAGCGTTGTACAGGGGGTGTCTGAAGCTTTCTTT.

V usage is TRBV19 and J usage is TRBJ1-3; 9 positions match TRBD1. V gave up 10 bases and J gave up 2 bases; unmatched junction bases: 18. Germline V gives CDR1 LNHDA, CDR2 SQIVND (reference sequence). The CDR3 totals 18 residues. The CDR3 reads CATNAGTGMVMTGNTIYF. The CDR3 DNA follows: TGTGCCACAAATGCCGGGACAGGGATGGTCATGACTGGAAACACCATATATTTT.

V usage is TRBV4-3 and J usage is TRBJ2-5; TRBD2 is a possible D gene (5 bases). The V end lost 0 bases, the J end lost 0 bases, and 8 bases lay between the germline ends. Germline loops: CDR1 LGHNA, CDR2 YSLEER. This CDR3 comprises 15 residues. The CDR3 bases are TGCGCCAGCAGCCAAGATCGCGGGTACCAAGAGACCCAGTACTTC. Translated: CASSQDRGYQETQYF.

The chain has TRBV10-2 and TRBJ1-1, with 8 positions matching TRBD1. Germline V gene lookup returns CDR1 WSHSY and CDR2 SAAADI. The CDR3 consists of 14 residues. The ends lost 4 bases at V and 6 bases at J; junction bases unmatched: 7. DNA of the CDR3: TGCGCCAGCAGTGGCCGGACAGGGAGGTCTGAAGCTTTCTTT. This gives the protein CASSGRTGRSEAFF.

This chain links TRBV2 with TRBJ1-1, with a weak D call TRBD1 (6 bases). Trimming took 5 bases from V and 5 from J, leaving 21 bases between them. Germline V CDR1 and CDR2: SNHLY, FYNNEI. This CDR3 comprises 16 residues. CDR3 coding DNA: TGTGCCAGCAGTATACAGGGATCGGGGTTCAGGACTGAAGCTTTCTTT. Its translation: CASSIQGSGFRTEAFF.

The chain recombines TRBV6-2 or TRBV6-3 with TRBJ1-5; weak D call: TRBD1 (5 bases). The germline V gene has CDR1 MNHEY and CDR2 SVGEGT. Trimming took off 2 bases at V and 11 bases at J, with 10 bases between the two ends. This CDR3 region has 12 residues. The CDR3 DNA reads as TGTGCCAGCAGTTACGTGGAGGGGTCCCAGCATTTT. Its protein product is CASSYVEGSQHF.

The genes are TRBV5-4 and TRBJ1-3; the D gene is possibly TRBD1 (6 bases). Germline CDR1 is SGHNT and CDR2 is YYREEE (reference sequence). This CDR3 has 15 residues. V gave up 4 bases and J gave up 1 base, with 12 bases separating them. For the CDR3, the DNA is TGTGCCAGCAGCCGAGAACAGGGATCTGGAAACACCATATATTTT. Translating gives CASSREQGSGNTIYF. Full variable domain (remainder filled in from reference TRBV5-4 and TRBJ1-3): ETGVTQSPTHLIKTRGQQVTLRCSSQSGHNTVSWYQQALGQGPQFIFQYYREEENGRGNFPPRFSGLQFPNYSSELNVNALELDDSALYLCASSREQGSGNTIYFGEGSWLTVV.

This clone was detected a few times. The chain couples TRBV28 to TRBJ2-7, with D possibly being TRBD2 (7 bases). V was clipped by 7 bases and J by 4 bases, with 11 bases between them. The length of the CDR3 is 12 residues. Looked up from germline, CDR1 is MDHEN and CDR2 is SYDVKM. This CDR3 reads CASTEGGYEQYF. In DNA, the CDR3 is TGTGCCAGCACCGAGGGGGGGTACGAGCAGTACTTC.

The chain recombines TRBV3-1 (or the pseudogene TRBV3-2) with TRBJ1-5; D unclear. Germline CDR1 and CDR2: LGHDT and YNNKEL (reference sequence). The CDR3 extends over 13 amino acids. V lost 1 base to trimming and J lost 6 bases, with 7 bases between them. The CDR3 sequence: CASSQGSLQPQHF. The CDR3 region has the DNA TGTGCCAGCAGCCAAGGTAGTCTTCAGCCCCAGCATTTT.

This chain links TRBV18 with TRBJ1-5, with no clear D. Trimming stripped 7 bases from V and 2 bases from J, with 9 bases between. The CDR3 is 13 amino acids. Germline-derived CDR1 and CDR2 are KGHSH and LQKENI. This chain's CDR3 is CASLADGNQPQHF. DNA of the CDR3: TGTGCCAGCTTAGCGGACGGCAATCAGCCCCAGCATTTT.

The V gene is TRBV11-2, the J gene TRBJ1-3; TRBD1 matches at 7 bases. V lost 4 bases, J lost 0 bases, and 15 bases stayed unmatched. This CDR3 contains 19 residues. The V gene's germline CDR1 is SGHAT and CDR2 FQNNGV. CDR3 sequence reads: CASSSRDRRSRYSGNTIYF. As DNA, the CDR3 is TGTGCCAGCAGCTCCCGGGACAGACGAAGTCGATACTCTGGAAACACCATATATTTT.

This clone came up once. The CDR3 DNA reads TGTGCCAGCAGTTTCGGGGGCTATGGCTACACCTTC. Translation: CASSFGGYGYTF. The chain couples TRBV12-3 or TRBV12-4 to TRBJ1-2; tentative D call: TRBD1 (5 bases). The CDR3 covers 12 residues. Trimming shortened V by 3 bases and J by 4 bases, and 6 bases separated the two germline ends.

In this sample, this clone turned up a few times. CDR3: CASSVKDSEQFF. The CDR3 DNA sequence: TGTGCCAGCAGCGTAAAGGACAGCGAGCAGTTCTTC. V gene TRBV9 combines with J gene TRBJ2-1; tentatively, D is TRBD1 (6 bases). Germline CDR1 is SGDLS and CDR2 is YYNGEE. This CDR3 has 12 amino acids. The ends were cut back, 1 base at V and 10 bases at J, with 9 bases in the middle.

The rearrangement joins TRBV7-6 to TRBJ2-2, with 9 bases identical to TRBD1. The CDR3 loop spans 18 amino acids. Germline values: CDR1 SGHVS, CDR2 FNYEAQ. The ends lost 5 bases at V and 2 bases at J; junction bases unmatched: 12. The CDR3 region is CASSTPRDRVSNTGELFF. In DNA, the CDR3 is TGTGCCAGCAGCACCCCCCGGGACAGGGTTTCCAACACCGGGGAGCTGTTTTTT.

This chain links TRBV2 with TRBJ1-1, with D maybe TRBD1 (5 bases). The V end lost 4 bases, the J end lost 1 base, and 10 bases lay between the germline ends. The length of the CDR3 is 14 residues. Germline assignment: CDR1 SNHLY and CDR2 FYNNEI. CDR3 in DNA: TGTGCCAGCAGTGTCGGGGGAAGGAACACTGAAGCTTTCTTT. Amino acid sequence: CASSVGGRNTEAFF. Supplemented by reference TRBV2 and TRBJ1-1, the full variable domain reads EPEVTQTPSHQVTQMGQEVILRCVPISNHLYFYWYRQILGQKVEFLVSFYNNEISEKSEIFDDQFSVERPDGSNFTLKIRSTKLEDSAMYFCASSVGGRNTEAFFGQGTRLTVV.

This clone has a handful of counts. The chain employs TRBV30 and TRBJ1-2, with D unclear. V was pared by 1 base and J by 3 bases, with 9 bases between. Germline CDR1 GTSNPN, CDR2 SVGIG (reference sequence). The CDR3 totals 13 residues. The CDR3 loop reads CAWSGGGDYGYTF. The CDR3 region has the DNA TGTGCCTGGAGTGGCGGCGGTGACTATGGCTACACCTTC.

The chain is built from TRBV5-1 and TRBJ2-7; a possible D gene is TRBD1 (7 bases). The CDR3 extends over 14 amino acids. With 7 bases removed from V and 0 bases from J, the gap between germline ends came to 14 bases. Germline V gene lookup returns CDR1 SGHRS and CDR2 YFSETQ. CDR3 nucleotide sequence: TGCGCCAGCGCGGGACAGTTCAGCTCCTACGAGCAGTACTTC. It encodes CASAGQFSSYEQYF. The full variable domain, in which reference TRBV5-1 and TRBJ2-7 provide the parts outside the CDR3, is KAGVTQTPRYLIKTRGQQVTLSCSPISGHRSVSWYQQTPGQGLQFLFEYFSETQRNKGNFPGRFSGRQFSNSRSEMNVSTLELGDSALYLCASAGQFSSYEQYFGPGTRLTVT.

The chain combines TRBV7-6 with TRBJ1-5; no firm D call. V was cut by 2 bases and J by 5 bases, with 7 bases left in between. CDR3 length equals 13 residues. Looked up from germline, CDR1 is SGHVS and CDR2 is FNYEAQ. The chain's CDR3 is CASSLLEDQPQHF. CDR3 DNA: TGTGCCAGCAGCTTACTGGAGGATCAGCCCCAGCATTTT.

The CDR3 sequence is CASSFFSGSTEAFF. The CDR3 region has the DNA TGTGCCAGCAGTTTCTTTTCCGGGAGCACTGAAGCTTTCTTT. V gene TRBV27 combines with J gene TRBJ1-1; D gene uncertain. From germline, CDR1 is MNHEY and CDR2 SMNVEV (reference sequence). This CDR3 is built from 14 residues. V was trimmed by 3 bases and J by 4 bases, leaving 12 bases between them.